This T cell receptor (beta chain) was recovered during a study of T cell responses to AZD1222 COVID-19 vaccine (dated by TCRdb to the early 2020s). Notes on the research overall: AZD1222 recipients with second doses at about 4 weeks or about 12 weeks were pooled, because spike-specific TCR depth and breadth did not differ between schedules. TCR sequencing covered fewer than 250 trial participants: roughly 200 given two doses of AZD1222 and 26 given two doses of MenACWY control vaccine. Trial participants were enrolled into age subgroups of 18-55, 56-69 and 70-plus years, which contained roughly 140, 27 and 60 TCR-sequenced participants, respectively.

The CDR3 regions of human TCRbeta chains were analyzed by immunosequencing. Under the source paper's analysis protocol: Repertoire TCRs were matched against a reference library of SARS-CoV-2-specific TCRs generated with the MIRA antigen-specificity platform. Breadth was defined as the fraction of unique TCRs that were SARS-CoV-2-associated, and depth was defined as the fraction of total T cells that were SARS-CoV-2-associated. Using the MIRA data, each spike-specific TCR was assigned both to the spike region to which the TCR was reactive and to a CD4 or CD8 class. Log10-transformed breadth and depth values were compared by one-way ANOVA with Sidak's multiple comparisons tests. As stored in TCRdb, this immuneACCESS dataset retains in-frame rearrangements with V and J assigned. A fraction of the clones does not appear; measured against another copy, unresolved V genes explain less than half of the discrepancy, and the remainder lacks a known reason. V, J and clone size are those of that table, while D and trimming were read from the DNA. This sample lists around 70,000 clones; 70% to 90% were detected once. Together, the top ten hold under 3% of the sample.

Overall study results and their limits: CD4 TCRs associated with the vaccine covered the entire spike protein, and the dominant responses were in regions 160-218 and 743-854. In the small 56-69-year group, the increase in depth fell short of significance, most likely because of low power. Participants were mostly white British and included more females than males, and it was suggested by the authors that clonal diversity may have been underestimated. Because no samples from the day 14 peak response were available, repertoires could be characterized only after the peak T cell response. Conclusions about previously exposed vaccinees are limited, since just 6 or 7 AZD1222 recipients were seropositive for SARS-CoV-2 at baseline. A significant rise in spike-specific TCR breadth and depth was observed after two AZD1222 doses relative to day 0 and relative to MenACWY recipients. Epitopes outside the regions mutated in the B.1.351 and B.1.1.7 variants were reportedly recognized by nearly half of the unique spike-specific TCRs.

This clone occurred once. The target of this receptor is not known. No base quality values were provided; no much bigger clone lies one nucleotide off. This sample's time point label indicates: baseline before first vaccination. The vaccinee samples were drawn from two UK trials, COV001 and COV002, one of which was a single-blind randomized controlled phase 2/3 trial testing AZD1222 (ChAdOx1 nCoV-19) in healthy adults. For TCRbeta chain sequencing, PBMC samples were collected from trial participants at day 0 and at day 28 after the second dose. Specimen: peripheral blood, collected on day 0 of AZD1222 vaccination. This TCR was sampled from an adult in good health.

The CDR3 protein is CASSQAALSGNTIYF. The nucleotides read TGCGCCAGCAGCCAAGCAGCGCTCTCTGGAAACACCATATATTTT. The rearranged chain carries TRBV4-3 and TRBJ1-3; confidence is insufficient to name the D gene. The germline ends are 7 bases apart after V is trimmed by 1 base and J by 0 bases. From the cysteine up to the phenylalanine, the CDR3 has a length of 15 residues. Of all the DNA, just the CDR3 is kept, 45 bases in frame from base 1. The germline V gene yields LGHNA for CDR1 and YSLEER for CDR2.